This T cell receptor beta chain was captured in a study of spatial heterogeneity in lung cancer. CDR3 length equals 13 residues. V lost 3 bases and J lost 5; bases outside the gene matches: 3. CDR1 and CDR2 from the germline V gene are DFQATT and SNEGSKA (reference sequence). TCRdb fed the 5' RACE reads into MiXCR, producing one record per CDR3 protein. Here the sample spans 24,000 or so distinct CDR3 sequences, 3% to 4% being singletons. This clonotype was seen at least ten times. Time point given: sample taken at primary tumor resection. The chain couples TRBV20-1 to TRBJ1-5, with 8 bases identical to TRBD1. The material sequenced was PBMCs, taken at surgery. This receptor was taken from a female donor with early-stage non-small cell lung cancer. The CDR3 loop reads CSAREDRDQPQHF. The CDR3 bases are TGCAGTGCTAGGGAGGACAGGGATCAGCCCCAGCATTTT.